The 13 T cell receptor beta chains reported below all come from one sample, sequenced in a study of T cells expressing NK-cell markers (dated by TCRdb to about 2020). Library generation was performed with 5' RACE. The sample was run on an Illumina HiSeq 2000. TCRdb reprocessed the reads and assigns one entry to each CDR3 protein sequence, leaving out DNA. This sample's table carries hundreds of thousands of distinct CDR3 sequences. More than 3.5% of the sample is taken by the ten largest. The sample taken for sequencing was blood T cells: a sorted CD56 or NKG2C T cell subset, CD4+ or CD8+ T cells, or bulk PBMC T cells (not recorded which). These receptors all come from a woman between 18 and 69 years old in good health.

The chain joins TRBV5-4 to TRBJ2-1. Per germline, CDR1 SGHNT and CDR2 YYREEE (reference sequence). CDR3 length: 15 residues. The CDR3 region is CASSLASGGHNEQFF.

The V gene is TRBV4-3, the J gene TRBJ2-1. The CDR3 has 14 residues. Germline values: CDR1 LGHNA, CDR2 YSLEER. The CDR3 loop reads CASSQVMGPNEQFF.

This sequence joins TRBV18 and TRBJ2-2; as DNA is missing, the TRBD1 call by TCRdb cannot be tested. The CDR3 consists of 13 residues. Per germline, CDR1 KGHSH and CDR2 LQKENI. CDR3 in amino acids: CASSSGSVLELFF. The full variable domain, in which reference TRBV18 and TRBJ2-2 provide the parts outside the CDR3, is NAGVMQNPRHLVRRRGQEARLRCSPMKGHSHVYWYRQLPEEGLKFMVYLQKENIIDESGMPKERFSAEFPKEGPSILRIQQVVRGDSAAYFCASSSGSVLELFFGEGSRLTVL.

This chain joins TRBV4-3 and TRBJ1-1. Germline values: CDR1 LGHNA, CDR2 YSLEER. The length of the CDR3 is 17 residues. This CDR3 reads CASSHSQVTGGNTEAFF.

The CDR3 region is CSAKKTGVESGELFF. The chain has TRBV20-1 and TRBJ2-2; the D call from TCRdb, TRBD1, cannot be confirmed without DNA. The germline gives CDR1 DFQATT, CDR2 SNEGSKA (reference sequence). The CDR3 contains 15 residues.

The chain combines TRBV5-1 with TRBJ2-7; TCRdb reports TRBD1, a call that lacks DNA to check it against. CDR3 size: 14 residues. Germline lookup yields CDR1 SGHRS and CDR2 YFSETQ. The CDR3 protein is CASSLATDRAEQYF.

This CDR3 is CANRKGPYDEQFF. The chain carries TRBV5-1 and TRBJ2-1; with no DNA, the TCRdb D assignment of TRBD2 cannot be verified. Germline V gives CDR1 SGHRS, CDR2 YFSETQ. The CDR3 length is 13 residues.

This chain uses TRBV29-1 with TRBJ1-2; the TCRdb D gene call, TRBD1, has no DNA to confirm it. Germline assignment: CDR1 SQVTM and CDR2 ANQGSEA. The CDR3 is 13 residues long. The CDR3 reads CSVGRQANYGYTF.

The chain carries TRBV5-4 and TRBJ2-7; the TCRdb call, TRBD2, lacks DNA for checking. Germline V CDR1 and CDR2: SGHNT, YYREEE (reference sequence). This CDR3 comprises 15 residues. The CDR3 region is CASSLEGLARYEQYF.

The rearrangement joins TRBV9 to TRBJ2-3; TCRdb's D call, TRBD2, is unchecked because there is no DNA. This CDR3 is built from 15 residues. Germline CDR1 reads SGDLS; CDR2 reads YYNGEE. The CDR3 spells CASSVSLAGPDTQYF.

The rearrangement uses TRBV3-1 and TRBJ1-4; TCRdb outputs TRBD1, but without DNA this stays unchecked. Germline lookup yields CDR1 LGHDT and CDR2 YNNKEL (reference sequence). The CDR3 totals 17 residues. CDR3 residues: CASTPRWGRVGNEKLFF.

J is TRBJ2-1 and V is TRBV5-4; TCRdb reports TRBD2, a call that lacks DNA to check it against. The CDR3 totals 13 residues. CDR1 is SGHNT and CDR2 is YYREEE in the germline V gene (reference sequence). CDR3 protein: CASSSLVSYEQFF.

The V and J genes are TRBV7-2 and TRBJ2-5. The CDR3 is made up of 12 amino acids. Per the germline V gene, CDR1 is SGHTA and CDR2 is FQGNSA. The CDR3 sequence is CASSLAPLTQYF.